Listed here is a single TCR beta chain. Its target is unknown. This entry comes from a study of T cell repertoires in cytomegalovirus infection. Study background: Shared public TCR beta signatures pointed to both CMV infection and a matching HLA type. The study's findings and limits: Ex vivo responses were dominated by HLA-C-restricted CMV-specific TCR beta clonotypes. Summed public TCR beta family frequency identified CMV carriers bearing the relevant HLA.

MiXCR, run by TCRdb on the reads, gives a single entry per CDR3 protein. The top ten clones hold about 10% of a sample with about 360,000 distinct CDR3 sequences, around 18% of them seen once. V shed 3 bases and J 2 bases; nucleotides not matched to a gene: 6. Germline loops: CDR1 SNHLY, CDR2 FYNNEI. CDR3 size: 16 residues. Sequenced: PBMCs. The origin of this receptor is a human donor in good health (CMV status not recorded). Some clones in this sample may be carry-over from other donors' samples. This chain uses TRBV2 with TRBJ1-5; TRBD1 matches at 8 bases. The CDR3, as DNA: TGTGCCAGCAGTGACAGGGGGCTGACCGGCAATCAGCCCCAGCATTTT. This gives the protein CASSDRGLTGNQPQHF.